This T cell receptor beta chain was identified during a study of identical twins. V lost 6 bases to trimming and J lost 10 bases; unmatched junction nucleotides: 12. Germline CDR1 and CDR2: SGHTA and FQGNSA. There are 14 residues in the CDR3. TCRdb re-analysed the 5' RACE reads in MiXCR, keeping a single row per CDR3 protein. This repertoire shows more than 400,000 distinct CDR3 sequences, about 15% found once; its top ten account for less than 0.5%. The same data also went into a second study, on yellow fever vaccine responses in identical twins.

The receptor was isolated from a woman under 30 in good health. This chain joins TRBV7-2 and TRBJ2-4; TRBD1 matches at 7 bases. The sequencing sample was made of CD4+ T cells sorted from blood. The CDR3 region has the DNA TGTGCCAGCAGTCAGCCCCCAGGGACAGATATTCAGTACTTC. It yields the protein CASSQPPGTDIQYF.